Presented here are 14 T cell receptor beta chains from one specimen sequenced in a study of regulatory dendritic cells for organ transplantation. Data came from immunoSEQ multiplex PCR; TCRdb stores just in-frame clones and leaves some out. The sample consists of under 35,000 clones, approximately 88% of them appearing once. Material: naive CD4+ T cells from blood. Noted subset: CD45RA+ naive T cells. The receptors derive from a human donor in good health.

J is TRBJ2-1 and V is TRBV11-3, with D perhaps TRBD1 or TRBD2 (5 bases each). The germline V gene encodes CDR1 SGHNT and CDR2 YENEEA. Between the trimmed V and J ends, which lost 5 bases and 6 bases, there was a span of 8 bases. CDR3 length equals 12 residues. The DNA of the CDR3 is TGTGCCAGCAGCAGAGGGGCCAATGAGCAGTTCTTC. Protein product: CASSRGANEQFF.

The V call is TRBV28, the J call TRBJ1-5; D call uncertain. Trimming left V 5 bases short and J 3 bases short, with 2 bases between. Germline V gene data show CDR1 as MDHEN and CDR2 as SYDVKM. The CDR3 consists of 11 residues. The CDR3: CASSDNQPQHF. DNA for the CDR3: TGTGCCAGCAGTGACAATCAGCCCCAGCATTTT.

This rearrangement joins TRBV10-3 to TRBJ2-2, with D possibly TRBD2 on 5 matching bases. Germline loops: CDR1 ENHRY, CDR2 SYGVKD. The CDR3 totals 15 residues. The V gene lost 8 bases and the J gene lost 5 bases, with 18 bases spanning the gap. The CDR3 DNA is TGTGCCATCTCGGGGAGCGTCGAAAGAACCGGGGAGCTGTTTTTT. This translates into CAISGSVERTGELFF.

The chain employs TRBV7-2 and TRBJ2-5; D not certain. The V gene lost 5 bases and the J gene lost 5 bases, with 9 bases spanning the gap. The CDR3 is 12 amino acids. The V gene's germline CDR1 is SGHTA and CDR2 FQGNSA. The CDR3 region has the DNA TGTGCCAGCAGCCCCCCGGCGGAGACCCAGTACTTC. Its translation: CASSPPAETQYF.

J is TRBJ2-3 and V is TRBV28; 9 nucleotides align to TRBD1. CDR1 MDHEN and CDR2 SYDVKM come from the germline V gene. This CDR3 has 14 amino acids. Trimming cost V 3 bases and J 6 bases; bases outside gene matches: 4. The CDR3 reads CASSFLQGADTQYF. CDR3 nucleotides: TGTGCCAGCAGTTTTCTACAGGGGGCTGATACGCAGTATTTT.

This clone was detected only once. The gene calls are TRBV4-1 and TRBJ2-5; no reliable D call. V was trimmed by 2 bases and J by 5 bases, leaving 9 bases between them. Germline CDR1 is MGHRA and CDR2 is YSYEKL. This CDR3 region has 13 residues. The CDR3 sequence: CASSQQTRETQYF. The DNA for the CDR3 is TGCGCCAGCAGCCAACAGACACGGGAGACCCAGTACTTC.

A few counts support this clone. This chain joins TRBV5-8 and TRBJ1-5; D is perhaps TRBD1 (5 bases). Trimming pared 4 bases from V and 7 bases from J, leaving 18 bases between. The CDR3 length is 15 residues. Germline CDR1 is SGHTS and CDR2 is YDEGEE. The CDR3 nucleotides read TGTGCCAGCAGCCGTGAACAGGTTCTTGGACAGCCCCAGCATTTT. This encodes CASSREQVLGQPQHF.

This chain uses TRBV7-9 with TRBJ2-7, with D perhaps TRBD1 (5 bases). The CDR3 runs 14 residues. The V end lost 2 bases, the J end lost 1 base, and 9 bases lay between the germline ends. Per the germline V gene, CDR1 is SEHNR and CDR2 is FQNEAQ (reference sequence). CDR3 loop: CASSLSQGSYEQYF. CDR3 sequence (DNA): TGTGCCAGCAGCTTATCGCAGGGATCCTACGAGCAGTACTTC.

The chain carries TRBV18 and TRBJ2-7, with a weak D call TRBD1 (5 bases). CDR3 size: 15 residues. Germline V gene lookup returns CDR1 KGHSH and CDR2 LQKENI. The V and J ends lost 0 bases and 6 bases respectively, with 15 bases between them. The CDR3 here is CASSPPYSRAAEQYF. CDR3 DNA sequence: TGTGCCAGCTCACCACCATATTCCAGGGCGGCCGAGCAGTACTTC.

This clone was counted between two and nine times. The chain joins TRBV2 to TRBJ2-7; 11 bases align to TRBD1. With V trimmed by 8 bases and J by 4 bases, 1 base remained unmatched. The CDR3 has 12 residues. Per the germline V gene, CDR1 is SNHLY and CDR2 is FYNNEI. The CDR3 DNA reads as TGTGCCAGCGGGACAGGGGGGTACGAGCAGTACTTC. It translates to CASGTGGYEQYF.

The table lists this clone with a count of one. V gene TRBV28 combines with J gene TRBJ2-1, with no clear D. With 7 bases removed from V and 6 bases from J, the gap between germline ends came to 13 bases. Germline loops: CDR1 MDHEN, CDR2 SYDVKM. The CDR3 extends over 13 amino acids. The CDR3: CASTPWVGNEQFF. The CDR3 nucleotides read TGTGCCAGCACCCCTTGGGTCGGCAATGAGCAGTTCTTC.

The CDR3 sequence: CASSSAGLPATDTQYF. DNA for the CDR3: TGTGCCAGCAGTTCTGCGGGACTACCTGCCACAGATACGCAGTATTTT. The genes are TRBV28 and TRBJ2-3; 7 bases match TRBD2. The CDR3 extends over 16 amino acids. Germline V gene lookup returns CDR1 MDHEN and CDR2 SYDVKM. With 4 bases clipped from V and 2 bases from J, the junction kept 9 bases outside the gene matches.

This chain connects TRBV7-2 to TRBJ1-2; 8 bases line up with TRBD1. The CDR3 has 13 residues. Germline CDR1 is SGHTA and CDR2 is FQGNSA. After removal of 5 bases from V and 4 bases from J, the junction contained 3 bases not matched to a gene. CDR3 bases: TGTGCCAGCAGCCCAGGGACAGGCTATGGCTACACCTTC. As protein: CASSPGTGYGYTF.

The rearrangement links TRBV5-5 to TRBJ2-1; 12 bases are a match to TRBD1. The length of the CDR3 is 14 residues. V gave up 5 bases and J gave up 8 bases; unmatched junction bases: 5. Germline V lookup: CDR1 SGHKS, CDR2 YYEKEE (reference sequence). In DNA, the CDR3 is TGTGCCAGCAGTTGGGGACAGGGGGCCGATGAGCAGTTCTTC. Residues: CASSWGQGADEQFF. Variable domain in full (rest from reference TRBV5-5 and TRBJ2-1): DAGVTQSPTHLIKTRGQQVTLRCSPISGHKSVSWYQQVLGQGPQFIFQYYEKEERGRGNFPDRFSARQFPNYSSELNVNALLLGDSALYLCASSWGQGADEQFFGPGTRLTVL.